This T cell receptor (beta chain) was sequenced in a study of shared clonotypes between healthy human individuals. Study-wide context: Donors consisted of two women and a few men between 18 and 49. Each donor's CD8 memory used one plate, CD8 naive two, each CD4 subset three.

Clones were read by immunoSEQ multiplex PCR, and TCRdb kept only the in-frame ones, dropping some. The repertoire consists of 300,000 or so clones, with around two thirds occurring once and the leading ten covering about a tenth. The sequencing input was memory CD4+ T cells sorted from blood. Subset denoted: CD45RA-negative fraction. The clonotype was recovered from a man aged 25-40 years in good health.

CDR3 DNA sequence: TGTGCCAGCAGTTTCCTGGCAGAGGCTAACTATGGCTACACCTTC. Translating it yields CASSFLAEANYGYTF. The rearrangement uses TRBV6-5 and TRBJ1-2; D remains unclear. There are 15 residues in the CDR3. CDR1 and CDR2 (germline): MNHEY, SVGAGI. The V end lost 4 bases, the J end lost 0 bases, and 12 bases lay between the germline ends.